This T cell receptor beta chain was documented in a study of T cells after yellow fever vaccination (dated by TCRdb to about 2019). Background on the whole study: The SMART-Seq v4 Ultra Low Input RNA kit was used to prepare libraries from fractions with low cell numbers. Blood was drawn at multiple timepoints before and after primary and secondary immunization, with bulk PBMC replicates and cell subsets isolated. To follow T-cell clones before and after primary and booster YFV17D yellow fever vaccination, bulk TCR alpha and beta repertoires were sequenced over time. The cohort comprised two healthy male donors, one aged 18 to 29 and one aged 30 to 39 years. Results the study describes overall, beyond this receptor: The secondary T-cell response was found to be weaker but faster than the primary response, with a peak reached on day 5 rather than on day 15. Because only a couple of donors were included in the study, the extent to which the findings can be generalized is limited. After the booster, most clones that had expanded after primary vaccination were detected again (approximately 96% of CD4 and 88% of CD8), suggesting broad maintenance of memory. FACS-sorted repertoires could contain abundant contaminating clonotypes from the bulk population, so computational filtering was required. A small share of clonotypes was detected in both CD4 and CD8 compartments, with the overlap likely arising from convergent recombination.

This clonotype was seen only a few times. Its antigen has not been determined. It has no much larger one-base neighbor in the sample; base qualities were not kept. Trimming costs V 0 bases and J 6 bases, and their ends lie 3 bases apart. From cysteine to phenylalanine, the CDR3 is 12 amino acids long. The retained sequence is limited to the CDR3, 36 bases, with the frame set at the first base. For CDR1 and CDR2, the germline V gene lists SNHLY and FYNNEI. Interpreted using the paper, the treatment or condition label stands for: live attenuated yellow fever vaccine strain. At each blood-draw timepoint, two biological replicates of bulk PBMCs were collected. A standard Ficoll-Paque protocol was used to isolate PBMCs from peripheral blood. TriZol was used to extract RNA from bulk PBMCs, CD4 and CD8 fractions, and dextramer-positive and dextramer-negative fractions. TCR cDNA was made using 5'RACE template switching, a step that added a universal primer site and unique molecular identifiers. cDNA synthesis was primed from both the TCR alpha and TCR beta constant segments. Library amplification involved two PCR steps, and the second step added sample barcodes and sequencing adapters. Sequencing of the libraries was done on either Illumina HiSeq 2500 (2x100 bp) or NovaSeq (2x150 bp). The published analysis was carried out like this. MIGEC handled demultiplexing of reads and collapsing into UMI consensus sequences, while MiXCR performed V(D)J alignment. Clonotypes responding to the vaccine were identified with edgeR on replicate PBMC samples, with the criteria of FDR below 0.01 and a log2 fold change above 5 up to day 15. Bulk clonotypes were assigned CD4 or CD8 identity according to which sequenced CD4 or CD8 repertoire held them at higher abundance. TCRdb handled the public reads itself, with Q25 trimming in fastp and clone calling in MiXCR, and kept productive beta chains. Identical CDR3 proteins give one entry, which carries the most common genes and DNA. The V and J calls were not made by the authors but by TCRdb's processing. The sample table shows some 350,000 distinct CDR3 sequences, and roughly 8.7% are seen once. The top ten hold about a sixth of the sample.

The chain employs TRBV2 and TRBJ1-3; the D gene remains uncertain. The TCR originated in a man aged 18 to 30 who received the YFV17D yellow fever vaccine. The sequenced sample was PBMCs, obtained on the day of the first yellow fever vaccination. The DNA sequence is TGTGCCAGCAGTGAAGCGGAAAACACCATATATTTT. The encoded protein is CASSEAENTIYF.